A single sample gave rise to the 29 T cell receptor beta chains below, sequenced in a study of shared clonotypes between healthy human individuals. The protocol was immunoSEQ multiplex PCR, while the TCRdb copy is restricted to in-frame clones and leaves out a portion. Of about 1.1 million clones listed, 75% to 85% are singletons. Specimen: memory CD4+ T cells from PBMCs. Subset indicated: CD45RA-negative fraction. The receptor set was obtained from a man between 18 and 29 years old in good health. Some clones in this sample may be carry-over from other donors' samples.

V and J are TRBV7-2 and TRBJ2-1, with D possibly TRBD1 on 5 matching bases. V was cut by 2 bases and J by 8 bases, with 7 bases left in between. This CDR3 comprises 12 residues. The germline V gene encodes CDR1 SGHTA and CDR2 FQGNSA. This CDR3 is CASSLSGYEQFF. The CDR3, as DNA: TGTGCCAGCAGCTTATCAGGGTATGAGCAGTTCTTC.

The gene calls are TRBV19 and TRBJ2-7, with 7 bases aligning to TRBD1. J lost 2 bases, V lost 4 bases, and 5 bases had no gene match. Germline V gene lookup returns CDR1 LNHDA and CDR2 SQIVND (reference sequence). The CDR3 totals 14 residues. In DNA, the CDR3 is TGTGCCAGTAGTAGAGGGACAGCCACCTACGAGCAGTACTTC. Its translation: CASSRGTATYEQYF.

This sequence joins TRBV7-2 and TRBJ1-2, with a weak D call TRBD1 (5 bases). The V end lost 4 bases, the J end lost 8 bases, and 14 bases lay between the germline ends. Per germline, CDR1 SGHTA and CDR2 FQGNSA. The length of the CDR3 is 13 residues. The CDR3 region is CASSSRPGGGYTF. CDR3 in DNA: TGTGCCAGCAGCTCCAGACCCGGGGGGGGCTACACCTTC.

The chain combines TRBV10-2 with TRBJ2-3, with 11 positions matching TRBD2. Germline lookup yields CDR1 WSHSY and CDR2 SAAADI. This CDR3 spans 14 amino acids. Germline trimming cut 5 bases from V and 4 bases from J; bases unmatched to any gene: 2. The CDR3 loop is CASSPSGRSDTQYF. The CDR3 DNA reads TGCGCCAGCAGTCCTAGCGGGAGGTCAGATACGCAGTATTTT.

This clone occurred a few times. V and J are TRBV7-2 and TRBJ2-6; the D call may be TRBD1 or TRBD2 (6 bases each). Trimming left V 5 bases short and J 2 bases short, with 10 bases between. CDR1 and CDR2 from the germline V gene are SGHTA and FQGNSA. The CDR3 extends over 15 amino acids. The CDR3 loop reads CASSHREAGANVLTF. CDR3 nucleotides: TGTGCCAGCAGCCACAGGGAGGCTGGGGCCAACGTCCTGACTTTC.

The chain uses TRBV29-1 and TRBJ1-4, with TRBD1 matching 7 bases. J lost 8 bases, V lost 6 bases, and 12 bases had no gene match. The germline V gene encodes CDR1 SQVTM and CDR2 ANQGSEA. The CDR3 consists of 14 residues. The CDR3 is CSVLNRGGSEKLFF. CDR3 coding DNA: TGCAGCGTCCTAAACAGGGGAGGGAGCGAAAAACTGTTTTTT.

V usage is TRBV5-6 and J usage is TRBJ1-6; D gene uncertain. The germline V and J ends were trimmed by 0 bases and 11 bases, with 9 bases remaining between them. The CDR3 length is 13 residues. Looked up from germline, CDR1 is SGHDT and CDR2 is YYEEEE. Here the CDR3 DNA reads TGTGCCAGCAGCTTGGGCGGGATACCACCCCTCCACTTT. Its protein product is CASSLGGIPPLHF.

The chain couples TRBV15 to TRBJ2-7; unclear D gene. V shed 2 bases and J shed 0 bases, with 5 bases lying between them. The V gene's germline CDR1 is LNHNV and CDR2 YYDKDF (reference sequence). The CDR3 is made up of 13 amino acids. CDR3 residues: CATSRHRSYEQYF. The DNA of the CDR3 is TGTGCCACCAGCAGACACCGCTCCTACGAGCAGTACTTC.

The CDR3 here is CASSQGDSNQPQHF. CDR3 nucleotide sequence: TGCGCCAGCAGCCAAGGCGATAGCAATCAGCCCCAGCATTTT. V and J are TRBV4-1 and TRBJ1-5; D call uncertain. The CDR3 is made up of 14 amino acids. Trimming removed 1 base from V and 0 bases from J, with 4 bases in between. Germline CDR1 reads MGHRA; CDR2 reads YSYEKL.

The J gene is TRBJ2-3, the V gene TRBV28, with 15 bases that match TRBD2. The germline CDR1 and CDR2 sequences are MDHEN and SYDVKM. V shed 5 bases and J 2 bases; nucleotides not matched to a gene: 5. This CDR3 region has 17 residues. The CDR3 bases are TGTGCCAGCAGTCCCGGGACTAGCGGGAGGTTCACAGATACGCAGTATTTT. It translates to CASSPGTSGRFTDTQYF. Full variable domain (outside the CDR3, taken from reference TRBV28 and TRBJ2-3): DVKVTQSSRYLVKRTGEKVFLECVQDMDHENMFWYRQDPGLGLRLIYFSYDVKMKEKGDIPEGYSVSREKKERFSLILESASTNQTSMYLCASSPGTSGRFTDTQYFGPGTRLTVL.

CDR3: CASSFRIASNQPQHF. As DNA, the CDR3 is TGTGCCAGCAGTTTTCGAATCGCCAGCAATCAGCCCCAGCATTTT. The chain is built from TRBV28 and TRBJ1-5; no clear D. Trimming removed 3 bases at V and 1 base at J, with 10 bases between. CDR1 MDHEN and CDR2 SYDVKM come from the germline V gene. The CDR3 runs to 15 residues.

This chain joins TRBV28 and TRBJ2-3, with TRBD2 identical over 8 bases. The germline CDR1 and CDR2 sequences are MDHEN and SYDVKM. The CDR3 loop spans 14 amino acids. The trim removed 6 bases at V and 2 bases at J, leaving 4 bases unmatched. CDR3 sequence (DNA): TGTGCCAGCAGGGTAGCGGGGCCCACAGATACGCAGTATTTT. The encoded protein is CASRVAGPTDTQYF.

This clone appeared a few times. The CDR3 loop reads CASSPRVAGGQETQYF. As DNA, the CDR3 is TGTGCCAGCTCACCACGGGTAGCGGGAGGCCAAGAGACCCAGTACTTC. The V and J genes are TRBV18 and TRBJ2-5; 10 bases match TRBD2. Germline trimming cut 1 base from V and 1 base from J; bases unmatched to any gene: 3. The CDR3 length is 16 residues. CDR1 is KGHSH and CDR2 is LQKENI in the germline V gene.

This clone was detected only a few times. The genes are TRBV27 and TRBJ1-4; D is ambiguous. CDR3 size: 13 residues. V dropped 5 bases and J dropped 3 bases, with 7 bases sitting between them. CDR1 and CDR2 (germline): MNHEY, SMNVEV (reference sequence). The CDR3 reads CASSRMANEKLFF. For the CDR3, the DNA is TGTGCCAGCAGTAGGATGGCTAATGAAAAACTGTTTTTT.

The chain combines TRBV7-7 with TRBJ1-2, with D hard to call. The CDR3 has 9 amino acids. Germline CDR1 SSHAT, CDR2 FNYEAQ (reference sequence). Trimming stripped 5 bases from V and 13 bases from J, with 8 bases between. CDR3 amino acids: CASSRRCTF. In DNA, the CDR3 is TGTGCCAGCAGCCGCAGGTGCACCTTC.

This chain uses TRBV6-4 with TRBJ2-2; possible D gene TRBD2, 6 bases. Germline V gene lookup returns CDR1 MRHNA and CDR2 SNTAGT. The V and J ends lost 4 bases and 4 bases respectively, with 19 bases between them. CDR3 length: 17 residues. In DNA, the CDR3 is TGTGCCAGCAGTGTGTCCAGCTTAGCGGCTTCCACCGGGGAGCTGTTTTTT. Translating gives CASSVSSLAASTGELFF.

This chain links TRBV5-1 with TRBJ2-3; no clear D. This CDR3 has 15 amino acids. CDR1 and CDR2 from the germline V gene are SGHRS and YFSETQ. The V gene lost 5 bases and the J gene lost 0 bases, with 13 bases spanning the gap. The DNA of the CDR3 is TGCGCCAGCAGAGTAACGTATAGTAGCACAGATACGCAGTATTTT. Amino acid sequence: CASRVTYSSTDTQYF.

The gene calls are TRBV10-3 and TRBJ2-1; 7 positions match TRBD1. J was trimmed by 2 bases and V by 9 bases; bases with no gene match: 1. The CDR3 covers 12 residues. Looked up from germline, CDR1 is ENHRY and CDR2 is SYGVKD. CDR3: CAMGTAYNEQFF. The CDR3 nucleotides read TGTGCCATGGGGACAGCCTACAATGAGCAGTTCTTC.

As for this clone: A read error is possible here, since a much larger clone lies one base away. The rearrangement joins TRBV7-2 to TRBJ1-4, with 11 bases identical to TRBD1. Trimming removed 5 bases from V and 8 bases from J; junction bases left unmatched: 4. Per the germline V gene, CDR1 is SGHTA and CDR2 is FQGNSA. The CDR3 consists of 14 residues. The CDR3 sequence: CASSPGQGAEKLFF. The CDR3 nucleotides read TGTGCCAGCAGCCCCGGACAGGGGGCAGAAAAACTGTTTTTT. Combining the CDR3 with reference TRBV7-2 and TRBJ1-4 gives the whole variable domain GAGVSQSPSNKVTEKGKDVELRCDPISGHTALYWYRQSLGQGLEFLIYFQGNSAPDKSGLPSDRFSAERTGGSVSTLTIQRTQQEDSAVYLCASSPGQGAEKLFFGSGTQLSVL.

The V gene is TRBV7-9, the J gene TRBJ1-1; no clear D gene. Trimming cost V 3 bases and J 0 bases, with 5 bases left between them. Germline V gene data show CDR1 as SEHNR and CDR2 as FQNEAQ (reference sequence). The CDR3 covers 13 residues. Written as DNA, the CDR3 is TGTGCCAGCAGCTTGACCCTGAACACTGAAGCTTTCTTT. Its translation is CASSLTLNTEAFF.

The rearrangement joins TRBV7-8 to TRBJ2-1; TRBD1 might be the D (6 bases). Looked up from germline, CDR1 is SGHVS and CDR2 is FQNEAQ. The germline V and J ends were trimmed by 3 bases and 1 base, with 16 bases remaining between them. The CDR3 contains 17 residues. The CDR3: CASSFQRTGQSYNEQFF. CDR3 coding DNA: TGTGCCAGCAGCTTCCAAAGAACAGGGCAGTCCTACAATGAGCAGTTCTTC.

The J gene is TRBJ2-6, the V gene TRBV28; D gene uncertain. With 8 bases removed from V and 0 bases from J, the gap between germline ends came to 8 bases. The CDR3 is 14 amino acids. Germline V CDR1 and CDR2: MDHEN, SYDVKM. As DNA, the CDR3 is TGTGCCAGCGGGCGGAACTCTGGGGCCAACGTCCTGACTTTC. This encodes CASGRNSGANVLTF.

The chain combines TRBV9 with TRBJ2-1; D unclear. The CDR3 covers 15 residues. CDR1 and CDR2 (germline): SGDLS, YYNGEE. Trimming shortened V by 4 bases and J by 8 bases, and 19 bases separated the two germline ends. CDR3 amino acids: CASSPSGSFNDEQFF. DNA for the CDR3: TGTGCCAGCAGCCCCTCCGGGTCTTTTAACGATGAGCAGTTCTTC.

This clone was counted once. The chain is built from TRBV28 and TRBJ2-4; no firm D call. V was clipped by 4 bases and J by 8 bases, with 15 bases between them. Germline values: CDR1 MDHEN, CDR2 SYDVKM. CDR3 size: 14 residues. As DNA, the CDR3 is TGTGCCAGCAGTTCGCCCCTTCGGGCTGACATTCAGTACTTC. Its translation: CASSSPLRADIQYF.

Notes on this clone: The sample carries other DNA sequences with the same CDR3. This chain joins TRBV29-1 and TRBJ1-2; 9 nucleotides agree with TRBD1. Germline CDR1 and CDR2: SQVTM and ANQGSEA. The CDR3 runs to 12 residues. J was trimmed by 2 bases and V by 7 bases; bases with no gene match: 2. CDR3 residues: CSAGTGNYGYTF. The CDR3 bases are TGCAGCGCCGGGACAGGGAACTATGGCTACACCTTC.

The chain combines TRBV6-1 with TRBJ2-2; D may be TRBD2 (5 bases). CDR3 length: 15 amino acids. V was cut by 6 bases and J by 5 bases, with 16 bases left in between. Looked up from germline, CDR1 is MNHNS and CDR2 is SASEGT. The CDR3 reads CASRVPGLYTGELFF. CDR3 DNA sequence: TGTGCCAGCAGGGTCCCGGGATTATATACCGGGGAGCTGTTTTTT.

V is TRBV7-2 and J is TRBJ1-4, with D unresolved. Trimming took 2 bases from V and 0 from J, leaving 10 bases between them. The CDR3 has 16 residues. CDR1 and CDR2 (germline): SGHTA, FQGNSA. CDR3 residues: CASSLQIQPTNEKLFF. The CDR3 region has the DNA TGTGCCAGCAGCTTACAAATACAGCCAACTAATGAAAAACTGTTTTTT.

The chain recombines TRBV7-9 with TRBJ1-2, with TRBD1 as a possible D gene (5 bases). This CDR3 spans 16 amino acids. V lost 5 bases, J lost 4 bases, and 20 bases lay in between. Germline CDR1 SEHNR, CDR2 FQNEAQ (reference sequence). CDR3 nucleotides: TGTGCCAGCAGCCCAATGGGGGGGATTTCAGTCTATGGCTACACCTTC. It encodes CASSPMGGISVYGYTF.

J is TRBJ2-5 and V is TRBV30, with 8 bases fitting TRBD2. Germline V gives CDR1 GTSNPN, CDR2 SVGIG (reference sequence). There are 11 residues in the CDR3. Losses at the gene ends were 1 base for V and 11 bases for J; bases not matched to a gene: 3. The CDR3 reads CAWSAAGEQYF. The CDR3 DNA is TGTGCCTGGAGTGCAGCGGGGGAGCAGTACTTC. The whole variable domain, filled in from reference TRBV30 and TRBJ2-5, reads SQTIHQWPATLVQPVGSPLSLECTVEGTSNPNLYWYRQAAGRGLQLLFYSVGIGQISSEVPQNLSASRPQDRQFILSSKKLLLSDSGFYLCAWSAAGEQYFGPGTRLLVL.